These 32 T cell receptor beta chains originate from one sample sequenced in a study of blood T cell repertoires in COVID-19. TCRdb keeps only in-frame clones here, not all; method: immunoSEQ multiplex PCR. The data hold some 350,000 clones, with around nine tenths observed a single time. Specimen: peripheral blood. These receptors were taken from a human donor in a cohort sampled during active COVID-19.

CDR3 in amino acids: CASSLVPGSTDTQYF. The CDR3 bases are TGCGCCAGCAGCTTGGTGCCAGGGAGCACAGATACGCAGTATTTT. The genes are TRBV5-1 and TRBJ2-3; D is perhaps TRBD1 (5 bases). The V end was cut by 0 bases, the J end by 0 bases, with 8 bases between. The CDR3 is 15 amino acids. The germline gives CDR1 SGHRS, CDR2 YFSETQ.

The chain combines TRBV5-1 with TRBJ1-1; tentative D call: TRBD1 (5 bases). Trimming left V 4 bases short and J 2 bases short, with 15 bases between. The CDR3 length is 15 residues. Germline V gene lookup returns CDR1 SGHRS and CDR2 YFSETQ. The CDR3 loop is CASSREGGANTEAFF. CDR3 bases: TGCGCCAGCAGCCGGGAGGGAGGGGCAAACACTGAAGCTTTCTTT. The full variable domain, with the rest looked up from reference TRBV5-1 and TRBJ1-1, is KAGVTQTPRYLIKTRGQQVTLSCSPISGHRSVSWYQQTPGQGLQFLFEYFSETQRNKGNFPGRFSGRQFSNSRSEMNVSTLELGDSALYLCASSREGGANTEAFFGQGTRLTVV.

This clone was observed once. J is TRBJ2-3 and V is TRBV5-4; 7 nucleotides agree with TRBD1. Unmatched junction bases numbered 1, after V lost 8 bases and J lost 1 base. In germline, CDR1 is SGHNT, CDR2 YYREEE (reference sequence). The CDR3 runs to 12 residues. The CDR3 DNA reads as TGTGCCAGTGGACAGGGCACAGATACGCAGTATTTT. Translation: CASGQGTDTQYF.

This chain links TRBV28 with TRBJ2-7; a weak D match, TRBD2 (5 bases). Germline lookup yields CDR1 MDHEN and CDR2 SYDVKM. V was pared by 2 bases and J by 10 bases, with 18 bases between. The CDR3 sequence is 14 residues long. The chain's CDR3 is CASSLTDSLGFQYF. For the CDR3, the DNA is TGTGCCAGCAGTTTAACGGACTCGCTTGGGTTCCAGTACTTC.

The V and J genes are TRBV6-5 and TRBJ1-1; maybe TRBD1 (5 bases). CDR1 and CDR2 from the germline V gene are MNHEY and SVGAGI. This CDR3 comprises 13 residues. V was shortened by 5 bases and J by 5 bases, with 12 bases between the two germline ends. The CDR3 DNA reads TGTGCCAGCAGTATTGGAAAGGGGACTGAAGCTTTCTTT. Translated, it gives CASSIGKGTEAFF.

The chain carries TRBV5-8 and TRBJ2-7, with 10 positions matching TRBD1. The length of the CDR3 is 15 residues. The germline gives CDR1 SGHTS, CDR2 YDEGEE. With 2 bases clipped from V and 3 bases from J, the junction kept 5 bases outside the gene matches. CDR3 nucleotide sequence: TGTGCCAGCAGCTTTCTCGGGACAGGGGTCTACGAGCAGTACTTC. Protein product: CASSFLGTGVYEQYF.

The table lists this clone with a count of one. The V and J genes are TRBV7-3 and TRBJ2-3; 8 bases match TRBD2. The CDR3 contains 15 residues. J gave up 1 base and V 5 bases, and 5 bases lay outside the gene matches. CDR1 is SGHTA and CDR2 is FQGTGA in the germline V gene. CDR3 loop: CASSLGLAGTDTQYF. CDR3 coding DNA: TGTGCCAGCAGCCTCGGACTAGCCGGCACAGATACGCAGTATTTT.

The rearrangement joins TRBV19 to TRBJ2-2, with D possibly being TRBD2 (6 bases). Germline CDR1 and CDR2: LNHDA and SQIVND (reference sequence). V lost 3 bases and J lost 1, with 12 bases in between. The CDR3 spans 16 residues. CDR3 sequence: CASSIRGRGNTGELFF. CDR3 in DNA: TGTGCCAGTAGTATTCGTGGGCGGGGGAACACCGGGGAGCTGTTTTTT.

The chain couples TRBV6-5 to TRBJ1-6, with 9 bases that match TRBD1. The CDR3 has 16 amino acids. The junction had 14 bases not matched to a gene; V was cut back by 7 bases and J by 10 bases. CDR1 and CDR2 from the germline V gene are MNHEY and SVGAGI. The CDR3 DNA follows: TGTGCCAGCATTCACTCCCCGGGACAGGGAAGCTCACCCCTCCACTTT. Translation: CASIHSPGQGSSPLHF.

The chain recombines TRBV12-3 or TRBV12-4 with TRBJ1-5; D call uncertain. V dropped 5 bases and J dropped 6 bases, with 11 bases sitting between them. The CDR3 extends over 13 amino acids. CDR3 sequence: CASSPARGQPQHF. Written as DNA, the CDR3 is TGTGCCAGCAGTCCAGCTCGGGGTCAGCCCCAGCATTTT.

The CDR3 region has the DNA TGTGCCAGCAGTAATCGGGCCTACAATGAGCAGTTCTTC. This translates into CASSNRAYNEQFF. The V call is TRBV7-8, the J call TRBJ2-1; D gene uncertain. V gave up 6 bases and J gave up 2 bases, with 8 bases separating them. The CDR3 has 13 residues. Germline-derived CDR1 and CDR2 are SGHVS and FQNEAQ.

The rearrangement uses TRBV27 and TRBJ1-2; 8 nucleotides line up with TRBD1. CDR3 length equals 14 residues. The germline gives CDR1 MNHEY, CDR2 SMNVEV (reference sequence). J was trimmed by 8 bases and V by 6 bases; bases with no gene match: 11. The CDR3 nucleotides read TGTGCCAGCAGACCTGCAGGGGGCCATGAGGGCTACACCTTC. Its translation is CASRPAGGHEGYTF.

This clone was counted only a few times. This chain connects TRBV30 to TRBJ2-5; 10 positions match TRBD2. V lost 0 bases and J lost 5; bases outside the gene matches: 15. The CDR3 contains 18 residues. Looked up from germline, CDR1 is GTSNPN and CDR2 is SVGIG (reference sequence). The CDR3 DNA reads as TGTGCCTGGAGTGTACGGGGTAGCGGGGGGCTCTGGGGGGAGACCCAGTACTTC. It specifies CAWSVRGSGGLWGETQYF.

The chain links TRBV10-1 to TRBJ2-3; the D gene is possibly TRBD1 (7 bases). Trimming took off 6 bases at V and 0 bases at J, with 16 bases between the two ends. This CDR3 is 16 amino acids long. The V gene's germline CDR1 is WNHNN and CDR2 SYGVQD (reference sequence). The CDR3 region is CASSPPQGTSTDTQYF. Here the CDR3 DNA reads TGCGCCAGCAGCCCACCACAGGGGACTAGCACAGATACGCAGTATTTT.

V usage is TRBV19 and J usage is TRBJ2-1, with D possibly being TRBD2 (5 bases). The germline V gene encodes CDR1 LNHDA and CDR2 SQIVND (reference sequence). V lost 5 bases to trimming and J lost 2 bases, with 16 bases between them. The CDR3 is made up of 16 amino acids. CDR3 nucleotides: TGTGCCAGTAGTTACCTCGGGGTGGTGGCCTACAATGAGCAGTTCTTC. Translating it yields CASSYLGVVAYNEQFF.

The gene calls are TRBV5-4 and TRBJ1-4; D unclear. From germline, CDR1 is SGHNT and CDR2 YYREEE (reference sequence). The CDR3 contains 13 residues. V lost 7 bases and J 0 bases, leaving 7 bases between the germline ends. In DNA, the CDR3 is TGTGCCAGCTCCACAGCAACTAATGAAAAACTGTTTTTT. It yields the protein CASSTATNEKLFF.

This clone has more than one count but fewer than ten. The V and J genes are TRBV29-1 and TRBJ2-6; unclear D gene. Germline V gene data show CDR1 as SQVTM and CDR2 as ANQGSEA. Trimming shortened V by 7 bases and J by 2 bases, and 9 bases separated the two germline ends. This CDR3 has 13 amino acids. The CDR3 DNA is TGCAGCGGCCGGGTTACTGGGGCCAACGTCCTGACTTTC. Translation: CSGRVTGANVLTF. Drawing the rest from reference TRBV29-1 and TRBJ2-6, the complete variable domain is SAVISQKPSRDICQRGTSLTIQCQVDSQVTMMFWYRQQPGQSLTLIATANQGSEATYESGFVIDKFPISRPNLTFSTLTVSNMSPEDSSIYLCSGRVTGANVLTFGAGSRLTVL.

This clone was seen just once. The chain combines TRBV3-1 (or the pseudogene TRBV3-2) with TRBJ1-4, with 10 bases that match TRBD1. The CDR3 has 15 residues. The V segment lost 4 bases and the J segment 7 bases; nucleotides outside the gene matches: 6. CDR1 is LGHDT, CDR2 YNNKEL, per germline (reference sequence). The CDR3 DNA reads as TGTGCCAGCAGCCCCGGGACAGGGGAGGGTGAAAAACTGTTTTTT. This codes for CASSPGTGEGEKLFF.

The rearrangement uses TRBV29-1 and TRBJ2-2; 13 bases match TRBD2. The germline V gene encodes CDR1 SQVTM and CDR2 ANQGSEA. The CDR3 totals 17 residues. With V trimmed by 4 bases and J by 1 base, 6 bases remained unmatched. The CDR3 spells CSVAAGLAGRNTGELFF. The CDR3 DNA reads TGCAGCGTTGCAGCGGGACTAGCGGGGAGGAACACCGGGGAGCTGTTTTTT.

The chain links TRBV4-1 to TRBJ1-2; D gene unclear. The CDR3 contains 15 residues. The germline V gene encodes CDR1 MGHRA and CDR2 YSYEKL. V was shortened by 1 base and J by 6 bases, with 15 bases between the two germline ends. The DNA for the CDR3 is TGCGCCAGCAGCCAAGGAAGGGAGTTGATGAATGGCTACACCTTC. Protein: CASSQGRELMNGYTF.

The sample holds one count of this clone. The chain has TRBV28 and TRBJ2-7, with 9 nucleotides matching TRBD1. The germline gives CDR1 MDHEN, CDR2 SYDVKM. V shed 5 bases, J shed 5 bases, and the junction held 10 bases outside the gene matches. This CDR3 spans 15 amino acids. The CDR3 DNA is TGTGCCAGCAGTCTAAACGGACAGGGGCGGGACGAGCAGTACTTC. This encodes CASSLNGQGRDEQYF.

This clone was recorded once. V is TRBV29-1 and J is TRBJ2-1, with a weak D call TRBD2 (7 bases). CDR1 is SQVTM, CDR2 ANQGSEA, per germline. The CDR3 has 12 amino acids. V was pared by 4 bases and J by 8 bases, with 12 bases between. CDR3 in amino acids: CSVGTGGHEQFF. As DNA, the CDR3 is TGCAGCGTTGGGACGGGGGGCCATGAGCAGTTCTTC.

The DNA for the CDR3 is TGTGCCAGCAGTTCTACAGGTTCTCTCGAGCAGTACTTC. It codes for CASSSTGSLEQYF. The genes are TRBV28 and TRBJ2-7, with D possibly being TRBD1 (5 bases). The CDR3 spans 13 residues. With 4 bases removed from V and 6 bases from J, the gap between germline ends came to 13 bases. Germline V gene sequence: CDR1 MDHEN, CDR2 SYDVKM.

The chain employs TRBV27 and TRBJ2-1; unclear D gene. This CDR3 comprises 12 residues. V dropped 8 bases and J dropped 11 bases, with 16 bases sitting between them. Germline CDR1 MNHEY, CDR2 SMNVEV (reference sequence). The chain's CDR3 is CASSPLGGKQFF. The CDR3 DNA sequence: TGTGCCAGCTCCCCCCTTGGCGGAAAGCAGTTCTTC.

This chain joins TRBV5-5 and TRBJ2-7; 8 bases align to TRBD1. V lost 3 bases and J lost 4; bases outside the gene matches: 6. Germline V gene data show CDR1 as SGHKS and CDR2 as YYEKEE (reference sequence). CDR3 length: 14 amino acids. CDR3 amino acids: CASSSSTGAYEQYF. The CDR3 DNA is TGTGCCAGCAGCTCCTCGACAGGGGCTTACGAGCAGTACTTC. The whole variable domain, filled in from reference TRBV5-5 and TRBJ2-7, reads DAGVTQSPTHLIKTRGQQVTLRCSPISGHKSVSWYQQVLGQGPQFIFQYYEKEERGRGNFPDRFSARQFPNYSSELNVNALLLGDSALYLCASSSSTGAYEQYFGPGTRLTVT.

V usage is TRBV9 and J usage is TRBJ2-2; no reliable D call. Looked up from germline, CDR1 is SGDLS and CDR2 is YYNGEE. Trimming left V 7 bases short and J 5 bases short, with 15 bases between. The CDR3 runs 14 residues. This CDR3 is CASRPTAATGELFF. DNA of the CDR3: TGTGCCAGCCGACCGACTGCGGCGACCGGGGAGCTGTTTTTT.

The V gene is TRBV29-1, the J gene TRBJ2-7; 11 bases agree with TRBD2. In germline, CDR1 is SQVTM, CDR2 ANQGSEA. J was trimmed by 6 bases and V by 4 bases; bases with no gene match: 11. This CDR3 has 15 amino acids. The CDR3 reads CSVGSSLAGGLEQYF. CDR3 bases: TGCAGCGTTGGTTCCTCGCTAGCGGGAGGACTCGAGCAGTACTTC.

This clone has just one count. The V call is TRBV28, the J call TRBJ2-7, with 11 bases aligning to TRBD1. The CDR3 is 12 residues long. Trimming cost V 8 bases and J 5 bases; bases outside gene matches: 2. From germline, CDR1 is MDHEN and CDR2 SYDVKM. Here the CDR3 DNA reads TGTGCCAGCCGGACAGGGGGCAACGAGCAGTACTTC. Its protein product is CASRTGGNEQYF. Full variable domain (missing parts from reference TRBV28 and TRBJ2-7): DVKVTQSSRYLVKRTGEKVFLECVQDMDHENMFWYRQDPGLGLRLIYFSYDVKMKEKGDIPEGYSVSREKKERFSLILESASTNQTSMYLCASRTGGNEQYFGPGTRLTVT.

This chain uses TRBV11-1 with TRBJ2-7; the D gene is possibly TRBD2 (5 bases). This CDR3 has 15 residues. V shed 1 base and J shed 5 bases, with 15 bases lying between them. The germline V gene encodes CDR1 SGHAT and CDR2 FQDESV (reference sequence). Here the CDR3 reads CASSLGEGDLDEQYF. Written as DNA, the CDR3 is TGTGCCAGCAGCTTAGGAGAGGGTGATCTCGACGAGCAGTACTTC. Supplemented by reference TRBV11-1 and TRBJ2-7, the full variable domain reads EAEVAQSPRYKITEKSQAVAFWCDPISGHATLYWYRQILGQGPELLVQFQDESVVDDSQLPKDRFSAERLKGVDSTLKIQPAELGDSAMYLCASSLGEGDLDEQYFGPGTRLTVT.

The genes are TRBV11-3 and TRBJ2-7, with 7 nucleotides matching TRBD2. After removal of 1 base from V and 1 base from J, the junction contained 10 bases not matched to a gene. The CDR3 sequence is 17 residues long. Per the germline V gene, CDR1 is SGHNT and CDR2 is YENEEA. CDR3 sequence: CASSLGSGGSVSYEQYF. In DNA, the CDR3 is TGTGCCAGCAGCTTAGGGTCTGGCGGGAGTGTGTCCTACGAGCAGTACTTC.

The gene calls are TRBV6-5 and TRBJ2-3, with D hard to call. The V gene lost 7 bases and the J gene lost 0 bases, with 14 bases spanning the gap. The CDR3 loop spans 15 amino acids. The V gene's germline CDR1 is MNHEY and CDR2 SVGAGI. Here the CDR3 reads CASTFRGRSTDTQYF. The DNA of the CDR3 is TGTGCCAGCACCTTCCGAGGCAGAAGCACAGATACGCAGTATTTT.

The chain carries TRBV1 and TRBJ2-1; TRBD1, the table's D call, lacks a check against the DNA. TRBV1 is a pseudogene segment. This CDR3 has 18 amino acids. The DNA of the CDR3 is TGCACCAGCAGCCAAACACAGGATCCCGTAACCACCTACAATGAGCAGTTCTTC. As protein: CTSSQTQDPVTTYNEQFF.